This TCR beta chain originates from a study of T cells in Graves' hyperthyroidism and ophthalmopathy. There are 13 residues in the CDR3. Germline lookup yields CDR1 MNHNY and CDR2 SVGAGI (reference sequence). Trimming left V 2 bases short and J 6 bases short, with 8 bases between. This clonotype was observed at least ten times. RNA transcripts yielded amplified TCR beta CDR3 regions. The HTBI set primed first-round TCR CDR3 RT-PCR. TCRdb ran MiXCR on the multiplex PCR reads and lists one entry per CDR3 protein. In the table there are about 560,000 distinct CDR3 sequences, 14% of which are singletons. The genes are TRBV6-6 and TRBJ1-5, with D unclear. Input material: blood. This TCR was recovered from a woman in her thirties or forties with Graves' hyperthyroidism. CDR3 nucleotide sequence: TGTGCCAGCAGTTACGTGGGTGGTCAGCCCCAGCATTTT. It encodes CASSYVGGQPQHF.